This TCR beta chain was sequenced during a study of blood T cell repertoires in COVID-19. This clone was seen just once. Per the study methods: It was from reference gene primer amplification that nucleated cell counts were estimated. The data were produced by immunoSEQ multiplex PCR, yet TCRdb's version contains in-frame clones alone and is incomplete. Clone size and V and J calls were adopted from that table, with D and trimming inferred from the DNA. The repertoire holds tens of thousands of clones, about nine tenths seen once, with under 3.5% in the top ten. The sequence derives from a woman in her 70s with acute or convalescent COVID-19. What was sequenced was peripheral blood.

CDR3 sequence: CASSQHAGGTEAFF. The CDR3, as DNA: TGTGCCAGCAGCCAGCACGCCGGTGGCACTGAAGCTTTCTTT. The V gene is TRBV3-1 (or the pseudogene TRBV3-2), the J gene TRBJ1-1; D is undetermined. Germline V gene data show CDR1 as LGHDT and CDR2 as YNNKEL (reference sequence). The CDR3 length is 14 residues. Trimming left V 3 bases short and J 4 bases short, with 12 bases between.